This T cell receptor beta chain appears in the sequencing data of a study of T cells after somatic rescue of genetic block. Clones were sequenced by immunoSEQ multiplex PCR, and TCRdb holds only the in-frame ones, with some missing. The table includes tens of thousands of clones, about nine tenths detected once. This CDR3 has 18 residues. Germline V gene lookup returns CDR1 ENHRY and CDR2 SYGVKD. The V end was cut by 4 bases, the J end by 2 bases, with 21 bases between. This chain connects TRBV10-3 to TRBJ2-1; D is possibly TRBD2 (7 bases). The sample comprised peripheral blood mononuclear cells (PBMCs). The TCR originated in a woman under 30. The CDR3 DNA sequence: TGTGCCATCAGTGGGAGGGGGGGGAGGATCGGACCCTACAATGAGCAGTTCTTC. This translates into CAISGRGGRIGPYNEQFF.